This T cell receptor beta chain was sequenced in a study of shared clonotypes between healthy human individuals. Naive CD8 isolation took CD45RO-negative cells positively selected for CCR7 and excluded terminally differentiated effector memory CD45RA+ cells. Healthy and HIV-negative, the adult donors had no recent acute infections or vaccinations. Note on this clone: Its cognate antigen is unknown.

The study, taken as a whole, reports: Sampling included only blood; tissue repertoires likely differ. Naive subsets tended to show greater estimated richness than memory subsets. With a few donors compared, 4% to 5% of naive CD4 clonotypes were shared.

J lost 3 bases, V lost 1 base, and 30 bases had no gene match. The CDR3 loop spans 24 amino acids. The germline CDR1 and CDR2 sequences are SGHRS and YFSETQ. TCRdb keeps only in-frame clones here, not all; method: immunoSEQ multiplex PCR. The table lists around 2.1 million clones, 93% of them singletons. The sequencing sample was made of naive CD8+ T cells from PBMCs. The chain is built from TRBV5-1 and TRBJ1-2, with 10 bases fitting TRBD1. This TCR came from a man aged 18 to 35 in good health. Some clones in this sample may be carry-over from other donors' samples. In DNA, the CDR3 is TGCGCCAGCAGCTTGTCGGCGACGTCTTATTTTGGGACAGGGGCCCCCATCCCCCACTATGGCTACACCTTC. Amino acid sequence: CASSLSATSYFGTGAPIPHYGYTF.